This passage covers 21 T cell receptor beta chains from one sample sequenced in a study of chemoradiotherapy in HPV16-positive cancers (dated by TCRdb to between 2021 and 2024). Library construction relied on the immunoSEQ multiplex PCR assay. TCRdb holds this immuneACCESS table with in-frame rearrangements only. Some clones are missing; in checked studies, unresolved V genes explain under half, and the rest has no known cause. The sample table lists around 62,000 clones, 88% of them with a count of one. The ten largest account for 4% to 4.5% of the sample. The material sequenced was blood, taken from a patient who underwent chemoradiotherapy. The source is a human donor with HPV-associated anogenital cancer.

This sequence joins TRBV29-1 and TRBJ1-1; TRBD1 is a possible D gene (6 bases). V was clipped by 3 bases and J by 11 bases, with 16 bases between them. CDR3 length equals 12 residues. CDR1 and CDR2 from the germline V gene are SQVTM and ANQGSEA. The CDR3 nucleotides are TGCAGCGTTGACGGCCGTACAGGGCGGGCTTTCTTT. This sequence encodes CSVDGRTGRAFF.

The chain couples TRBV6-1 to TRBJ2-7, with 8 bases aligning to TRBD1. Germline lookup yields CDR1 MNHNS and CDR2 SASEGT. This CDR3 spans 15 amino acids. With V trimmed by 2 bases and J by 6 bases, 9 bases remained unmatched. For the CDR3, the DNA is TGTGCCAGCAGTGAACTTGCAGGGGGCGGTGGCGAGCAGTACTTC. It translates to CASSELAGGGGEQYF.

This rearrangement joins TRBV5-4 to TRBJ2-7; TRBD1 or TRBD2 may be the D gene (6 bases each). The CDR3 covers 14 residues. The germline V gene encodes CDR1 SGHNT and CDR2 YYREEE (reference sequence). The germline V and J ends were trimmed by 1 base and 4 bases, with 12 bases remaining between them. For the CDR3, the DNA is TGTGCCAGCAGCTTGAAAGGGGGGAATTACGAGCAGTACTTC. It specifies CASSLKGGNYEQYF.

This clone has only a few counts. This sequence joins TRBV9 and TRBJ2-2; D is unclear. V lost 0 bases and J lost 7, with 4 bases in between. CDR3 length: 12 residues. Germline V gene lookup returns CDR1 SGDLS and CDR2 YYNGEE. CDR3 loop: CASSVEFGELFF. For the CDR3, the DNA is TGTGCCAGCAGCGTAGAATTCGGGGAGCTGTTTTTT.

This clone was detected only a few times. The CDR3: CASSLVTPADYGYTF. CDR3 sequence (DNA): TGCGCCAGCAGCTTGGTGACACCTGCGGACTATGGCTACACCTTC. The chain is built from TRBV5-1 and TRBJ1-2; D unclear. This CDR3 spans 15 amino acids. The germline gives CDR1 SGHRS, CDR2 YFSETQ. V dropped 0 bases and J dropped 3 bases, with 12 bases sitting between them.

This CDR3 reads CASKTGAWSAYGYTF. The CDR3 region has the DNA TGTGCCAGTAAAACGGGTGCGTGGTCGGCCTATGGCTACACCTTC. V usage is TRBV19 and J usage is TRBJ1-2; D is undetermined. The ends were cut back, 7 bases at V and 4 bases at J, with 19 bases in the middle. Germline V gene lookup returns CDR1 LNHDA and CDR2 SQIVND (reference sequence). The CDR3 loop spans 15 amino acids.

The chain joins TRBV5-1 to TRBJ2-3; 7 positions match TRBD2. Trimming removed 1 base from V and 2 bases from J; junction bases left unmatched: 4. The CDR3 consists of 15 residues. Germline CDR1 SGHRS, CDR2 YFSETQ. CDR3 sequence: CASSLSGGTTDTQYF. The DNA for the CDR3 is TGCGCCAGCAGCTTGTCCGGGGGGACCACAGATACGCAGTATTTT.

This clone was seen only a few times. The chain employs TRBV5-4 and TRBJ2-3; 13 bases are a match to TRBD2. The CDR3 covers 19 residues. CDR1 and CDR2 (germline): SGHNT, YYREEE (reference sequence). Losses at the gene ends were 4 bases for V and 0 bases for J; bases not matched to a gene: 11. CDR3 nucleotides: TGTGCCAGCAGCAAAAGGACTAGCGGGGGAGCCTATAGCACAGATACGCAGTATTTT. Protein product: CASSKRTSGGAYSTDTQYF.

The chain employs TRBV7-2 and TRBJ1-1, with a tentative D call TRBD1 (5 bases). The CDR3 spans 15 residues. In germline, CDR1 is SGHTA, CDR2 FQGNSA. V lost 4 bases and J lost 4, with 16 bases in between. The CDR3 nucleotides are TGTGCCAGCAGCTCCTGGGGGGGGAGGAGCACTGAAGCTTTCTTT. Its protein product is CASSSWGGRSTEAFF.

V and J are TRBV27 and TRBJ2-3; D is unresolved. CDR3 size: 14 residues. Germline V gives CDR1 MNHEY, CDR2 SMNVEV (reference sequence). V was shortened by 7 bases and J by 3 bases, with 14 bases between the two germline ends. The CDR3 DNA reads TGTGCCAGCAAATCAACCGGGTGGACAGATACGCAGTATTTT. The encoded protein is CASKSTGWTDTQYF.

The V call is TRBV6-5, the J call TRBJ1-3; no clear D. Germline loops: CDR1 MNHEY, CDR2 SVGAGI. V lost 5 bases and J 0 bases, leaving 8 bases between the germline ends. The CDR3 is made up of 14 amino acids. Written as DNA, the CDR3 is TGTGCCAGCAGTATGGACTACTCTGGAAACACCATATATTTT. It encodes CASSMDYSGNTIYF.

The chain joins TRBV7-8 to TRBJ2-3; D might be TRBD1 (5 bases). Trimming stripped 2 bases from V and 2 bases from J, with 20 bases between. The germline V gene has CDR1 SGHVS and CDR2 FQNEAQ. This CDR3 has 18 amino acids. CDR3: CASSLRPRDRADTDTQYF. CDR3 nucleotides: TGTGCCAGCAGCTTAAGACCCAGGGATAGGGCCGACACAGATACGCAGTATTTT.

This clone was counted a few times. The chain recombines TRBV28 with TRBJ1-5; D is unresolved. CDR3 size: 14 residues. Germline CDR1 reads MDHEN; CDR2 reads SYDVKM. V was trimmed by 2 bases and J by 6 bases, leaving 11 bases between them. The CDR3 DNA follows: TGTGCCAGCAGTTTACTTGAGGGCAGTCAGCCCCAGCATTTT. This sequence encodes CASSLLEGSQPQHF.

The chain recombines TRBV4-2 with TRBJ1-3; 9 bases fit TRBD1. There are 15 residues in the CDR3. Trimming removed 4 bases from V and 3 bases from J; junction bases left unmatched: 4. Looked up from germline, CDR1 is LGHNA and CDR2 is YNFKEQ. CDR3 bases: TGTGCCAGCAGCCTAAACAGGGGGCTTGGAAACACCATATATTTT. This codes for CASSLNRGLGNTIYF.

This clone was detected once. The chain has TRBV6-1 and TRBJ1-1; weak D call: TRBD1 (5 bases). V gave up 7 bases and J gave up 4 bases, with 16 bases separating them. Germline CDR1 MNHNS, CDR2 SASEGT. The CDR3 runs to 14 residues. The CDR3 protein is CASILQGGVTEAFF. The DNA for the CDR3 is TGTGCCAGCATCCTACAAGGAGGGGTCACTGAAGCTTTCTTT.

V usage is TRBV19 and J usage is TRBJ2-3; TRBD1 is a possible D gene (6 bases). Trimming removed 6 bases at V and 0 bases at J, with 13 bases between. Germline CDR1 LNHDA, CDR2 SQIVND (reference sequence). This CDR3 is built from 15 residues. CDR3 amino acids: CASRQGWGSTDTQYF. The CDR3 DNA reads as TGTGCCAGTAGACAGGGCTGGGGTAGCACAGATACGCAGTATTTT.

V is TRBV9 and J is TRBJ2-1; TRBD1 agrees at 10 bases. CDR3 length: 16 residues. Germline trimming cut 0 bases from V and 3 bases from J; bases unmatched to any gene: 3. CDR1 and CDR2 (germline): SGDLS, YYNGEE. CDR3 residues: CASSVGTGGYYNEQFF. For the CDR3, the DNA is TGTGCCAGCAGCGTAGGGACAGGGGGTTACTACAATGAGCAGTTCTTC.

The chain has TRBV2 and TRBJ1-5; TRBD1 might be the D (5 bases). With 3 bases removed from V and 4 bases from J, the gap between germline ends came to 10 bases. The germline V gene encodes CDR1 SNHLY and CDR2 FYNNEI. This CDR3 has 14 residues. CDR3 bases: TGTGCCAGCAGTGAGAGACAGACTAATCAGCCCCAGCATTTT. Its protein product is CASSERQTNQPQHF.

The chain combines TRBV2 with TRBJ1-1; D may be TRBD1 (6 bases). Germline V lookup: CDR1 SNHLY, CDR2 FYNNEI. This CDR3 is 15 amino acids long. Between the trimmed V and J ends, which lost 2 bases and 0 bases, there was a span of 10 bases. The CDR3 DNA sequence: TGTGCCAGCAGTGAAAAAAGGACAGTGAACACTGAAGCTTTCTTT. Translated, it gives CASSEKRTVNTEAFF.

The rearrangement uses TRBV5-5 and TRBJ2-3; TRBD1 aligns across 8 bases. Germline CDR1 SGHKS, CDR2 YYEKEE (reference sequence). V gave up 4 bases and J gave up 8 bases; unmatched junction bases: 6. This CDR3 has 13 residues. The CDR3: CASSGAGQGTQYF. The CDR3 DNA is TGTGCCAGCAGCGGAGCTGGACAGGGTACGCAGTATTTT.

The chain has TRBV21-1 and TRBJ1-3. TRBV21-1 is a pseudogene segment. CDR3 length: 14 amino acids. CDR3 coding DNA: TGTGCCAGCACCGGGGGGTTCTCTGGAAACACCATATATTTT. Its translation: CASTGGFSGNTIYF.